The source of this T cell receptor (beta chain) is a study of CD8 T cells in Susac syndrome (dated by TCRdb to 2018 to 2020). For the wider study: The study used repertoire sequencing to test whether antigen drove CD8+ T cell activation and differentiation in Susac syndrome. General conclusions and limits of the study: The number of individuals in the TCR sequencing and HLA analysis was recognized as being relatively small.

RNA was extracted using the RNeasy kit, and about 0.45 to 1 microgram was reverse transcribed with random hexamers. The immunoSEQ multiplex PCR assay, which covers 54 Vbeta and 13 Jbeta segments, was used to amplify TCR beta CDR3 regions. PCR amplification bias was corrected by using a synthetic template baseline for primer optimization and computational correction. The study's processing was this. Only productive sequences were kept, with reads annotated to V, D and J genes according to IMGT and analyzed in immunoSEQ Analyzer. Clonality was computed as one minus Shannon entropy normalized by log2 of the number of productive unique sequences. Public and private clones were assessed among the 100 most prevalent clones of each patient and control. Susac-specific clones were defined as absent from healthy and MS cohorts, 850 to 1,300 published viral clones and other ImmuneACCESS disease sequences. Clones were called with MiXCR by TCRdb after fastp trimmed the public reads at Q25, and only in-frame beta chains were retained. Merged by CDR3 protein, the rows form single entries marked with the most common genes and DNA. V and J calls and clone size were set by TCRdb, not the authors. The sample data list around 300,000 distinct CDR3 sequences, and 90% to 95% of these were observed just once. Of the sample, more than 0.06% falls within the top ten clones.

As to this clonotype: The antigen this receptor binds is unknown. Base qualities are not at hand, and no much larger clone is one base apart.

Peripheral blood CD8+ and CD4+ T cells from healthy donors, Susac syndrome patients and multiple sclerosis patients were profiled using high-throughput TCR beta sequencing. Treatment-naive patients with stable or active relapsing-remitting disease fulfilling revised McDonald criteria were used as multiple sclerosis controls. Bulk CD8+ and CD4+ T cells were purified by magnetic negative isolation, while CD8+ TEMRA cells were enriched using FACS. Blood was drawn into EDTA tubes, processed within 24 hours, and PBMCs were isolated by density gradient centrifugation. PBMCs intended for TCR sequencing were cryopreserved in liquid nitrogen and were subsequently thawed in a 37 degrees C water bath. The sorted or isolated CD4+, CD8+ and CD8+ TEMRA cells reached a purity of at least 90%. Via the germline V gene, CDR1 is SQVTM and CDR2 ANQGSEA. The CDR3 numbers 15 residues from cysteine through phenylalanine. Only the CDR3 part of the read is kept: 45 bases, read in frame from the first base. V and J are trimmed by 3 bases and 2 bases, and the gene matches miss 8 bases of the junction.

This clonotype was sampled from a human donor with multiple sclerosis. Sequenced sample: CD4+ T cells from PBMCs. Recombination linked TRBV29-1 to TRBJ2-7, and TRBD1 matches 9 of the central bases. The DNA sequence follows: TGCAGCGTTGACTTGGCTGACAGGGGGACCTACGAGCAGTACTTC. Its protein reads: CSVDLADRGTYEQYF.